These 17 T cell receptor beta chains were sequenced from one sample in a study of blood T cell repertoires in COVID-19. This table comes from immunoSEQ multiplex PCR, and its TCRdb copy is limited to in-frame clones, with some not included. Of approximately 150,000 clones listed, 65% to 85% are singletons. Sample: peripheral blood. The receptors shown here come from a man aged 65 to 79 with active or convalescent COVID-19.

The chain combines TRBV6-1 with TRBJ1-2; D not certain. Germline CDR1 and CDR2: MNHNS and SASEGT. V shed 1 base and J shed 5 bases, with 5 bases lying between them. This CDR3 has 12 residues. CDR3 sequence: CASSEGGYGYTF. CDR3 nucleotides: TGTGCCAGCAGTGAAGGAGGGTATGGCTACACCTTC.

J is TRBJ2-1 and V is TRBV7-3; D gene unclear. This CDR3 spans 13 amino acids. CDR1 is SGHTA and CDR2 is FQGTGA in the germline V gene. V was trimmed by 5 bases and J by 0 bases, leaving 5 bases between them. For the CDR3, the DNA is TGTGCCAGCAGCCCCAGCTCCTACAATGAGCAGTTCTTC. It translates to CASSPSSYNEQFF.

V gene TRBV20-1 combines with J gene TRBJ1-1; no definite D call. The CDR3 sequence is 11 residues long. Germline V gene sequence: CDR1 DFQATT, CDR2 SNEGSKA (reference sequence). Trimming pared 4 bases from V and 3 bases from J, leaving 6 bases between. In DNA, the CDR3 is TGCAGTGCTAACCCGGACACTGAAGCTTTCTTT. Amino acid sequence: CSANPDTEAFF.

The chain employs TRBV6-2 or TRBV6-3 and TRBJ2-1, with a possible D match to TRBD2 (6 bases). The V end lost 0 bases, the J end lost 10 bases, and 13 bases lay between the germline ends. The length of the CDR3 is 14 residues. Germline V gene sequence: CDR1 MNHEY, CDR2 SVGEGT. CDR3 DNA: TGTGCCAGCAGTTACTCTGGAGGGACGCAGGAGCAGTTCTTC. It translates to CASSYSGGTQEQFF.

This rearrangement joins TRBV28 to TRBJ1-6; D is uncertain. Germline CDR1 and CDR2: MDHEN and SYDVKM. This CDR3 contains 13 residues. Trimming shortened V by 3 bases and J by 10 bases, and 10 bases separated the two germline ends. This chain's CDR3 is CASSLRVVSPLHF. The CDR3, as DNA: TGTGCCAGCAGTTTGAGAGTGGTCTCACCCCTCCACTTT.

Here the CDR3 DNA reads TGTGCCAGCAGCCAAGAACGCCTTGAAGCGGCTCGAACCGGGGAGCTGTTTTTT. Its translation: CASSQERLEAARTGELFF. The chain recombines TRBV14 with TRBJ2-2, with D perhaps matching TRBD2 (5 bases). CDR3 length: 18 amino acids. V was trimmed by 0 bases and J by 5 bases, leaving 19 bases between them. Germline V lookup: CDR1 SGHDN, CDR2 FVKESK.

This clone has more than one count but fewer than ten. The CDR3 sequence: CASSVGTGLVRFF. The DNA for the CDR3 is TGTGCCAGCAGCGTAGGTACAGGGTTGGTGCGGTTCTTC. The chain uses TRBV9 and TRBJ2-1; D is possibly TRBD1 (6 bases). Germline V gene data show CDR1 as SGDLS and CDR2 as YYNGEE. V shed 0 bases and J shed 15 bases, with 16 bases lying between them. The CDR3 runs 13 residues. The full variable domain, completed using reference TRBV9 and TRBJ2-1, is DSGVTQTPKHLITATGQRVTLRCSPRSGDLSVYWYQQSLDQGLQFLIQYYNGEERAKGNILERFSAQQFPDLHSELNLSSLELGDSALYFCASSVGTGLVRFFGPGTRLTVL.

This chain links TRBV21-1 with TRBJ2-6; TRBD1, as called in the table, went unchecked against the DNA. TRBV21-1 is classified as a pseudogene. The CDR3 is 21 residues long. The DNA of the CDR3 is TGTGCCAGCAGCAAACTTTCGGGCGCCGTAAAGGGGGCGTCTGGGGCCAACGTCCTGACTTTC. It encodes CASSKLSGAVKGASGANVLTF.

The chain has TRBV6-6 and TRBJ1-5; D not certain. The germline CDR1 and CDR2 sequences are MNHNY and SVGAGI (reference sequence). Trimming removed 5 bases from V and 0 bases from J, with 8 bases in between. The CDR3 loop spans 14 amino acids. This CDR3 reads CASSRSNSNQPQHF. The CDR3 region has the DNA TGTGCCAGCAGTCGATCTAATAGCAATCAGCCCCAGCATTTT.

CDR3: CASSVGLAGLTQYF. The CDR3 DNA reads as TGTGCCAGCAGCGTGGGACTAGCGGGCCTTACGCAGTATTTT. J is TRBJ2-3 and V is TRBV9, with TRBD2 matching over 12 bases. Per the germline V gene, CDR1 is SGDLS and CDR2 is YYNGEE. Trimming removed 2 bases from V and 8 bases from J; junction bases left unmatched: 3. The CDR3 is made up of 14 amino acids.

This rearrangement joins TRBV11-2 to TRBJ1-4; weak D call: TRBD1 (5 bases). Germline V lookup: CDR1 SGHAT, CDR2 FQNNGV. Deletions cut 1 base from V and 8 bases from J, with 17 bases between. This CDR3 has 16 residues. The CDR3 bases are TGTGCCAGCAGCTTAGGGCCCGGACAAAAGGGAGAAAAACTGTTTTTT. As protein: CASSLGPGQKGEKLFF. The full variable domain, its missing parts supplied by reference TRBV11-2 and TRBJ1-4, is EAGVAQSPRYKIIEKRQSVAFWCNPISGHATLYWYQQILGQGPKLLIQFQNNGVVDDSQLPKDRFSAERLKGVDSTLKIQPAKLEDSAVYLCASSLGPGQKGEKLFFGSGTQLSVL.

The V gene is TRBV5-1, the J gene TRBJ2-7; the D gene is possibly TRBD1 (6 bases). Trimming removed 1 base from V and 0 bases from J, with 14 bases in between. This CDR3 spans 16 amino acids. Germline CDR1 SGHRS, CDR2 YFSETQ. CDR3 in DNA: TGCGCCAGCAGCTTGAGCAGGGGCGGTCTCTCCTACGAGCAGTACTTC. It yields the protein CASSLSRGGLSYEQYF.

The CDR3 reads CASSNGQGGLYEQFF. The CDR3 DNA sequence: TGTGCCAGCAGCAACGGACAGGGGGGTCTCTATGAGCAGTTCTTC. The chain uses TRBV5-4 and TRBJ2-1, with 10 bases that match TRBD1. Germline V gene sequence: CDR1 SGHNT, CDR2 YYREEE (reference sequence). CDR3 length: 15 residues. V trimming: 4 bases; J trimming: 8 bases; junction bases outside the gene matches: 9.

The chain is built from TRBV5-1 and TRBJ1-2; 10 nucleotides agree with TRBD1. After removal of 2 bases from V and 7 bases from J, the junction contained 8 bases not matched to a gene. Per the germline V gene, CDR1 is SGHRS and CDR2 is YFSETQ. This CDR3 is 15 amino acids long. CDR3 sequence reads: CASSLGGQGSFGYTF. The CDR3 coding sequence is TGCGCCAGCAGCTTAGGGGGACAGGGGTCTTTTGGCTACACCTTC.

The chain has TRBV7-2 and TRBJ2-4, with no clear D. V shed 1 base and J shed 6 bases, with 7 bases lying between them. This CDR3 comprises 13 residues. CDR1 and CDR2 from the germline V gene are SGHTA and FQGNSA. CDR3 bases: TGTGCCAGCAGCTTAGATCTCTTAAACATTCAGTACTTC. As protein: CASSLDLLNIQYF.

The chain links TRBV19 to TRBJ1-5; D possibly corresponds to TRBD1 (5 bases). CDR3 size: 13 residues. The V gene lost 6 bases and the J gene lost 6 bases, with 12 bases spanning the gap. The germline gives CDR1 LNHDA, CDR2 SQIVND (reference sequence). Written as DNA, the CDR3 is TGTGCCAGTAGCCGGGGGACCCGTCAGCCCCAGCATTTT. This translates into CASSRGTRQPQHF.

Only one count was recorded for this clone. V gene TRBV27 combines with J gene TRBJ1-1, with TRBD1 identical over 7 bases. The CDR3 is 14 amino acids. After removal of 8 bases from V and 1 base from J, the junction contained 7 bases not matched to a gene. CDR1 is MNHEY and CDR2 is SMNVEV in the germline V gene (reference sequence). CDR3 in DNA: TGTGCCAGCGCCACGGACAGGTCGAACACTGAAGCTTTCTTT. It encodes CASATDRSNTEAFF.